This TCR beta chain was identified in a study of T cells in Graves' hyperthyroidism and ophthalmopathy. Findings and caveats of the study: Ophthalmopathy stood apart from stable hyperthyroidism in a 13 V-J model. Blood also showed most of the thyroid clonotypes that were expanded above 0.001.

This clonotype was seen a few times. Its matching antigen is unknown. Amplified TCR beta CDR3 regions derived from RNA transcripts. The HTBI primer set was used in a first-round RT-PCR of the TCR CDR3. Via MiXCR, TCRdb re-called the multiplex PCR reads, giving one row per CDR3 protein. This table has 550,000 to 650,000 distinct CDR3 sequences, roughly 15% appearing once. J gave up 6 bases and V 7 bases, and 4 bases lay outside the gene matches. This CDR3 has 14 residues. Germline loops: CDR1 WSHSY, CDR2 SAAADI. Patients counted as stable if ophthalmopathy did not develop within 18 months. Participants, patients aged 18 to 65, had newly diagnosed hyperthyroidism with a duration under 2 months.

The sample consisted of blood. The rearrangement joins TRBV10-2 to TRBJ1-6; 9 bases map to TRBD1. The clonotype comes from a woman in her forties with Graves' hyperthyroidism. The CDR3, as DNA: TGCGCCAGCACACCGGGACAGGGTAATTCACCCCTCCACTTT. Protein sequence: CASTPGQGNSPLHF.